These 17 T cell receptor beta chains were all obtained from the same sample, sequenced in a study of T cell responses to AZD1222 COVID-19 vaccine. Produced via immunoSEQ multiplex PCR; TCRdb's table is partial and in-frame only. The repertoire holds almost 70,000 clones, with 80% as singletons. The starting material was peripheral blood, obtained 28 days after the second AZD1222 dose. The receptors derive from an adult who received the AZD1222 COVID-19 vaccine.

The chain couples TRBV3-1 (or the pseudogene TRBV3-2) to TRBJ2-3, with 15 bases matching TRBD2. The length of the CDR3 is 17 residues. V was clipped by 4 bases and J by 2 bases; unmatched bases: 4. The germline V gene encodes CDR1 LGHDT and CDR2 YNNKEL (reference sequence). The CDR3 here is CASSLWTSGGDTDTQYF. The CDR3 region has the DNA TGTGCCAGCAGCCTTTGGACTAGCGGGGGGGACACAGATACGCAGTATTTT.

This chain joins TRBV5-1 and TRBJ1-4, with D possibly being TRBD1 (5 bases). The length of the CDR3 is 15 residues. With 2 bases removed from V and 4 bases from J, the gap between germline ends came to 12 bases. Germline lookup yields CDR1 SGHRS and CDR2 YFSETQ. The chain's CDR3 is CASSLPGRLNEKLFF. The CDR3 DNA follows: TGCGCCAGCAGCTTACCGGGACGGCTTAATGAAAAACTGTTTTTT. Combining the CDR3 with reference TRBV5-1 and TRBJ1-4 gives the whole variable domain KAGVTQTPRYLIKTRGQQVTLSCSPISGHRSVSWYQQTPGQGLQFLFEYFSETQRNKGNFPGRFSGRQFSNSRSEMNVSTLELGDSALYLCASSLPGRLNEKLFFGSGTQLSVL.

The chain recombines TRBV28 with TRBJ1-3; D perhaps matches TRBD1 (6 bases). Per germline, CDR1 MDHEN and CDR2 SYDVKM. CDR3 length equals 15 residues. V lost 3 bases and J 4 bases, leaving 13 bases between the germline ends. CDR3 DNA: TGTGCCAGCAGTTTTCGGGACATAGGGGGAAACACCATATATTTT. Translated: CASSFRDIGGNTIYF.

The chain has TRBV29-1 and TRBJ2-3; D not certain. V shed 0 bases and J shed 0 bases, with 10 bases lying between them. This CDR3 is 15 amino acids long. Germline CDR1 and CDR2: SQVTM and ANQGSEA. The CDR3 DNA follows: TGCAGCGTTGAAGATCATGCCAGTAGCACAGATACGCAGTATTTT. Translating it yields CSVEDHASSTDTQYF.

This chain links TRBV6-4 with TRBJ1-2; D gene uncertain. Germline CDR1 and CDR2: MRHNA and SNTAGT. This CDR3 spans 11 amino acids. Trimming cost V 6 bases and J 7 bases, with 9 bases left between them. CDR3: CASREKLGYTF. CDR3 nucleotide sequence: TGTGCCAGCAGGGAAAAGCTTGGCTACACCTTC.

This clone came up a few times. CDR3 DNA: TGTGCCAGCAGCTCCATAGGGGGTGAGCAGTACTTC. Its protein product is CASSSIGGEQYF. The gene calls are TRBV9 and TRBJ2-7, with a weak D call TRBD1 (6 bases). This CDR3 is 12 amino acids long. The V end lost 4 bases, the J end lost 7 bases, and 12 bases lay between the germline ends. Germline lookup yields CDR1 SGDLS and CDR2 YYNGEE.

This chain joins TRBV5-6 and TRBJ1-2, with a possible D match to TRBD1 (5 bases). The CDR3 runs to 11 residues. Germline values: CDR1 SGHDT, CDR2 YYEEEE. V lost 1 base, J lost 12 bases, and 10 bases lay in between. The CDR3 nucleotides are TGTGCCAGCAGCTTGTGGGGGATGCACACCTTC. Amino acids: CASSLWGMHTF.

The V and J genes are TRBV7-2 and TRBJ2-5; D is ambiguous. Germline V lookup: CDR1 SGHTA, CDR2 FQGNSA. The CDR3 runs to 13 residues. Deletions cut 4 bases from V and 2 bases from J, with 8 bases between. The CDR3 sequence: CASSYSLQETQYF. The CDR3 DNA reads as TGTGCCAGCAGCTACAGCTTACAAGAGACCCAGTACTTC.

The rearrangement joins TRBV3-1 (or the pseudogene TRBV3-2) to TRBJ1-2; D possibly corresponds to TRBD1 (6 bases). The V gene lost 3 bases and the J gene lost 5 bases, with 13 bases spanning the gap. CDR1 LGHDT and CDR2 YNNKEL come from the germline V gene (reference sequence). This CDR3 has 14 residues. The CDR3 region is CASSHQGRGYGYTF. The CDR3 nucleotides read TGTGCCAGCAGCCACCAGGGGAGGGGGTATGGCTACACCTTC.

The genes are TRBV11-2 and TRBJ1-2; D possibly corresponds to TRBD1 (5 bases). This CDR3 has 15 residues. V shed 0 bases and J shed 0 bases, with 8 bases lying between them. Germline CDR1 is SGHAT and CDR2 is FQNNGV. The CDR3 coding sequence is TGTGCCAGCAGCTTAGAGGGGCGGGCTAACTATGGCTACACCTTC. Its translation is CASSLEGRANYGYTF. The complete variable domain, with remaining parts taken from reference TRBV11-2 and TRBJ1-2, reads EAGVAQSPRYKIIEKRQSVAFWCNPISGHATLYWYQQILGQGPKLLIQFQNNGVVDDSQLPKDRFSAERLKGVDSTLKIQPAKLEDSAVYLCASSLEGRANYGYTFGSGTRLTVV.

In its sample, this clone was seen once. This chain connects TRBV4-1 to TRBJ2-5; 16 bases align to TRBD2. The germline gives CDR1 MGHRA, CDR2 YSYEKL. V lost 4 bases and J lost 4; bases outside the gene matches: 9. CDR3 length equals 18 residues. DNA for the CDR3: TGCGCCAGCAGCCGCTCCGGGACTAGCGGGGGGGCATTAGAGACCCAGTACTTC. Encoded protein: CASSRSGTSGGALETQYF.

V and J are TRBV3-1 (or the pseudogene TRBV3-2) and TRBJ2-7, with D perhaps matching TRBD1 (6 bases). Germline CDR1 and CDR2: LGHDT and YNNKEL (reference sequence). There are 12 residues in the CDR3. Between the trimmed V and J ends, which lost 4 bases and 5 bases, there was a span of 9 bases. The chain's CDR3 is CASSPNRDEQYF. The CDR3 DNA is TGTGCCAGCAGCCCTAACAGGGACGAGCAGTACTTC.

This chain joins TRBV5-1 and TRBJ2-1, with D possibly matching TRBD1 (5 bases). This CDR3 is built from 12 residues. Germline-derived CDR1 and CDR2 are SGHRS and YFSETQ. V was shortened by 2 bases and J by 7 bases, with 7 bases between the two germline ends. The CDR3 protein is CASSLSGNEQFF. CDR3 sequence (DNA): TGCGCCAGCAGCTTATCAGGGAATGAGCAGTTCTTC.

The chain has TRBV18 and TRBJ2-2; 7 nucleotides match TRBD2. The trim removed 11 bases at V and 2 bases at J, leaving 8 bases unmatched. The germline V gene encodes CDR1 KGHSH and CDR2 LQKENI. The CDR3 length is 14 residues. CDR3: CAGERGPNTGELFF. The CDR3 DNA reads as TGTGCCGGCGAGCGGGGCCCAAACACCGGGGAGCTGTTTTTT.

This chain connects TRBV14 to TRBJ2-1; 7 bases align to TRBD2. Germline V gene sequence: CDR1 SGHDN, CDR2 FVKESK. Losses at the gene ends were 3 bases for V and 0 bases for J; bases not matched to a gene: 5. The length of the CDR3 is 16 residues. CDR3 DNA: TGTGCCAGCAGCCACCCAGCGGGGTTCTCCTACAATGAGCAGTTCTTC. Residues: CASSHPAGFSYNEQFF.

This rearrangement joins TRBV7-9 to TRBJ2-7; D gene unclear. V gave up 1 base and J gave up 4 bases, with 11 bases separating them. The CDR3 totals 14 residues. Germline CDR1 is SEHNR and CDR2 is FQNEAQ (reference sequence). In DNA form, the CDR3 reads TGTGCCAGCAGCTTAGAGGGTTCGGGTTACGAGCAGTACTTC. Its protein is CASSLEGSGYEQYF.

This clone was observed a handful of times. At one of its ends the junction is not consistent with the germline gene, which may arise from a read error. V gene TRBV4-1 combines with J gene TRBJ1-3; no clear D gene. The germline V gene encodes CDR1 MGHRA and CDR2 YSYEKL. This CDR3 is 17 amino acids long. The CDR3, as DNA: TGCGCCACCAGCACCTATTTAGCCCAGAGCTCTGGAAACACCATATATTTT. It is translated as CATSTYLAQSSGNTIYF.